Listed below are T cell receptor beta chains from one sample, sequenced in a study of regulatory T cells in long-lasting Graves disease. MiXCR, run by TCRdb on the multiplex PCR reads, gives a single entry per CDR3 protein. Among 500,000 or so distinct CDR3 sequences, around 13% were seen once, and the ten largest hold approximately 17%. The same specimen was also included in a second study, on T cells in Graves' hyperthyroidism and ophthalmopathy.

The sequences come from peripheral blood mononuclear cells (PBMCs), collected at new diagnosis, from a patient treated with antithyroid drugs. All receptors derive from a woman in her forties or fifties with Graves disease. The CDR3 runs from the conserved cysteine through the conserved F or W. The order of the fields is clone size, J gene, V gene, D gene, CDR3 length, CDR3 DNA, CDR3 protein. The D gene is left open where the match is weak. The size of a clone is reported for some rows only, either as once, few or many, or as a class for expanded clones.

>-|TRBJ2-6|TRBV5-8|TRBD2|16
TGTGCCAGCAGCCCCGGGACTACCTCTGGGGCCAACGTCCTGACTTTC
CASSPGTTSGANVLTF
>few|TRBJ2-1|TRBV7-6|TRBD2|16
TGTGCCAGCAGACCCACTGGTGGCGGGAGTCGCGATGAGCAGTTCTTC
CASRPTGGGSRDEQFF
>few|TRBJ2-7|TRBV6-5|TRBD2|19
TGTGCCAGCAGTTACTCGAGGGTGGCTAGCGGGAGCTCAGACTACGAGCAGTACTTC
CASSYSRVASGSSDYEQYF
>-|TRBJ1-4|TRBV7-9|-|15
TGTGCCAGCAGCTTGGCCGGGACCGGATATGAAAAACTGTTTTTT
CASSLAGTGYEKLFF
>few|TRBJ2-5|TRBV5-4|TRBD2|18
TGTGCCAGCAGCTCTGGACTAGCGGGAGGGCCTGATCAAGAGACCCAGTACTTC
CASSSGLAGGPDQETQYF
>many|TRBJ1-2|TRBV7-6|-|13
TGTGCCAGCAGCTTAGCAGGGTTCTATGGCTACACCTTC
CASSLAGFYGYTF
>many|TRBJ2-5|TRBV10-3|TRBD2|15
TGTGCCATCAGTGCCGGGACTAGCATGATCGAGACCCAGTACTTC
CAISAGTSMIETQYF
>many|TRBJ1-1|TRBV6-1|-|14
TGTGCCAGCAGTCCAGTCACAGGTATAACTGAAGCTTTCTTT
CASSPVTGITEAFF
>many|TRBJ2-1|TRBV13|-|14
TGTGCCAGCAGCTTACAAGGCTCGGGAAATGAGCAGTTCTTC
CASSLQGSGNEQFF
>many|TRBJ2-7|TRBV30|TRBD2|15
TGTGCCTGGAGTGTAGCGCTAGCGGCCTCCTACGAGCAGTACTTC
CAWSVALAASYEQYF
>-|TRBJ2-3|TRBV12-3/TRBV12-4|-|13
TGTGCCAGCAGAGGTCGGGGCACAGATACGCAGTATTTT
CASRGRGTDTQYF
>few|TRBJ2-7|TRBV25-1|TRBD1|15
TGTGCCAGCAGTGAAGCGTGGACAGGTCGCAACGAGCAGTACTTC
CASSEAWTGRNEQYF
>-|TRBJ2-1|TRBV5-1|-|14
TGCGCCAGCAGCTTGGACTACCCGGGGAATGAGCAGTTCTTC
CASSLDYPGNEQFF
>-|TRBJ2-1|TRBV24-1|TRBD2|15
TGTGCCACCAGTGACCTGACTAGCGGGGGGAATGAGCAGTTCTTC
CATSDLTSGGNEQFF
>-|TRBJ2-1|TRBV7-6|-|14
TGTGCCAGCAGCTTAGCTGGTGGAGCCAATGAGCAGTTCTTC
CASSLAGGANEQFF